This T cell receptor beta chain was retrieved from a study of T-cell memory formation after mild COVID-19. This clonotype has just a few counts. The antigen is not known. One entry per CDR3 protein results from TCRdb running MiXCR on the 5' RACE reads. The sample has nearly 350,000 distinct CDR3 sequences, about an eighth seen once. The germline V gene has CDR1 MNHEY and CDR2 SVGAGI. The CDR3 spans 15 residues. The germline V and J ends were trimmed by 0 bases and 5 bases, with 13 bases remaining between them. Findings and caveats of the study: Detection of some responders pre-infection suggested pre-existing cross-reactive memory T cells participated.

This sequence joins TRBV6-5 and TRBJ1-2; D ambiguous. The sequence was collected from a man younger than 35 who had mild COVID-19 (a few samples of this study predate the infection). Cell type and time point are not known. The sample comprised PBMCs or a T cell subset sorted from them (not recorded which). CDR3 DNA sequence: TGTGCCAGCAGTTACTCTGCTAAGCCCCAATATGGCTACACCTTC. It translates to CASSYSAKPQYGYTF.